This T cell receptor beta chain appears in the sequencing data of a study of identical twins. Trimming left V 1 base short and J 2 bases short, with 12 bases between. The germline V gene has CDR1 MNHEY and CDR2 SMNVEV (reference sequence). The CDR3 is 16 residues long. Study-wide results and limits: Excess low generation probability was seen in twin-shared out-of-frame alpha sequences.

This clonotype has just a few counts. The antigen remains undetermined. A universal primer site was created by template switching, with the cDNA bearing unique molecular identifiers. From the 5' RACE reads, TCRdb called clonotypes with MiXCR, one entry per CDR3 protein. The data show approximately 1.8 million distinct CDR3 sequences, 25% to 35% seen once. The clonotype comes from a newborn girl in good health. The chain carries TRBV27 and TRBJ1-5; possibly TRBD1 for D (6 bases). Material for sequencing was cord blood. The chain's CDR3 is CASSLYGGRGNQPQHF. CDR3 sequence (DNA): TGTGCCAGCAGTTTATACGGGGGCAGAGGCAATCAGCCCCAGCATTTT.